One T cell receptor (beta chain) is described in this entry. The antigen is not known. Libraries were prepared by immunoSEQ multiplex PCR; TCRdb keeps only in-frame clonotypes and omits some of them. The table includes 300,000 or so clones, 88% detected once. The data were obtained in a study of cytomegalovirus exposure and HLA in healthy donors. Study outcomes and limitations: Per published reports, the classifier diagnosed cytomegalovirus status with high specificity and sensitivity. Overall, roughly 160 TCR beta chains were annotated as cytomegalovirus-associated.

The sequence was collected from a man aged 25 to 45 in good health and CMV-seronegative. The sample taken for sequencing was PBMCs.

The chain's CDR3 is CASSFVSGGNSYEQYF. The CDR3 DNA follows: TGTGCCAGCAGCTTTGTTAGCGGGGGCAACTCCTACGAGCAGTACTTC. This rearrangement joins TRBV12-1 to TRBJ2-7; TRBD2 was called by the table and not checked on the DNA. TRBV12-1 is reported as a pseudogene. The CDR3 runs 16 residues.